These 14 T cell receptor beta chains were all obtained from the same sample, sequenced in a study of shared clonotypes between healthy human individuals. Using immunoSEQ multiplex PCR, the repertoire was profiled, and TCRdb retains in-frame clones only, with some absent. The data contain some 2 million clones, about 95% of them seen just once; the ten biggest clones take up more than 0.1%. Source material: naive CD4+ T cells sorted from blood. Subset in this sample: CD45RA+ positively selected. All receptors derive from a man aged 18 to 35 in good health.

The gene calls are TRBV11-2 and TRBJ2-7, with D hard to call. The ends were cut back, 0 bases at V and 3 bases at J, with 9 bases in the middle. CDR3 size: 14 residues. The germline CDR1 and CDR2 sequences are SGHAT and FQNNGV. DNA for the CDR3: TGTGCCAGCAGCTTAGAGGCCAGGCTCTACGAGCAGTACTTC. As protein: CASSLEARLYEQYF.

This clone was found once. The chain carries TRBV18 and TRBJ2-3; 8 bases match TRBD2. This CDR3 contains 15 residues. V gave up 2 bases and J gave up 4 bases; unmatched junction bases: 5. The germline gives CDR1 KGHSH, CDR2 LQKENI. As DNA, the CDR3 is TGTGCCAGCTCACCAGACGGACTAGCCGCAGATACGCAGTATTTT. Translation: CASSPDGLAADTQYF. Based on the CDR3 plus reference TRBV18 and TRBJ2-3, the full variable domain is NAGVMQNPRHLVRRRGQEARLRCSPMKGHSHVYWYRQLPEEGLKFMVYLQKENIIDESGMPKERFSAEFPKEGPSILRIQQVVRGDSAAYFCASSPDGLAADTQYFGPGTRLTVL.

The rearrangement joins TRBV6-5 to TRBJ2-7; tentatively, D is TRBD2 (6 bases). The CDR3 is 14 amino acids. The V end was cut by 5 bases, the J end by 2 bases, with 13 bases between. Germline V CDR1 and CDR2: MNHEY, SVGAGI. The CDR3 DNA reads TGTGCCAGCAGTGACTACGGGACTGCCTACGAGCAGTACTTC. This codes for CASSDYGTAYEQYF.

The chain carries TRBV9 and TRBJ2-1, with D unresolved. Deletions cut 0 bases from V and 5 bases from J, with 9 bases between. Germline V lookup: CDR1 SGDLS, CDR2 YYNGEE. This CDR3 contains 14 residues. In DNA form, the CDR3 reads TGTGCCAGCAGCGTAGATATCTGGGACAATGAGCAGTTCTTC. This gives the protein CASSVDIWDNEQFF.

The V call is TRBV6-1, the J call TRBJ1-1; a possible D gene is TRBD1 (6 bases). The CDR3 consists of 14 residues. The germline CDR1 and CDR2 sequences are MNHNS and SASEGT. The V end lost 10 bases, the J end lost 1 base, and 16 bases lay between the germline ends. CDR3 sequence: CATAIRQANTEAFF. CDR3 coding DNA: TGTGCCACCGCAATCCGACAGGCGAACACTGAAGCTTTCTTT.

For the CDR3, the DNA is TGTGCCTGGAGTGGAAATGACAGGAGGGGCTACACCTTC. This sequence encodes CAWSGNDRRGYTF. V usage is TRBV30 and J usage is TRBJ1-2, with D possibly being TRBD1 (6 bases). The V and J ends lost 1 base and 8 bases respectively, with 14 bases between them. The CDR3 has 13 amino acids. CDR1 is GTSNPN, CDR2 SVGIG, per germline (reference sequence).

V and J are TRBV10-3 and TRBJ2-7; TRBD1 is a possible D gene (5 bases). The CDR3 extends over 15 amino acids. V lost 5 bases and J 2 bases, leaving 16 bases between the germline ends. Germline V gene lookup returns CDR1 ENHRY and CDR2 SYGVKD. In DNA form, the CDR3 reads TGTGCCATCAGTCCCCCTCCAGGGATCCCCTACGAGCAGTACTTC. Protein sequence: CAISPPPGIPYEQYF.

As for this clone: Other DNA sequences from this sample encode an identical CDR3 as well. The V and J genes are TRBV18 and TRBJ2-5; D gene uncertain. V lost 3 bases and J 1 base, leaving 6 bases between the germline ends. The germline V gene has CDR1 KGHSH and CDR2 LQKENI. The CDR3 sequence is 13 residues long. The CDR3 nucleotides read TGTGCCAGCTCACCTGGAATCCAAGAGACCCAGTACTTC. Its translation is CASSPGIQETQYF. The full variable domain, with the rest looked up from reference TRBV18 and TRBJ2-5, is NAGVMQNPRHLVRRRGQEARLRCSPMKGHSHVYWYRQLPEEGLKFMVYLQKENIIDESGMPKERFSAEFPKEGPSILRIQQVVRGDSAAYFCASSPGIQETQYFGPGTRLLVL.

V and J are TRBV6-5 and TRBJ2-7; maybe TRBD2 (5 bases). Trimming stripped 7 bases from V and 1 base from J, with 14 bases between. CDR1 is MNHEY, CDR2 SVGAGI, per germline. This CDR3 comprises 14 residues. The CDR3 nucleotides read TGTGCCAGCAAGCCGGGATTCCAATCCTACGAGCAGTACTTC. It translates to CASKPGFQSYEQYF.

The chain couples TRBV28 to TRBJ2-2; the match to TRBD1 covers 7 bases. The V segment lost 5 bases and the J segment 0 bases; nucleotides outside the gene matches: 9. Germline lookup yields CDR1 MDHEN and CDR2 SYDVKM. The CDR3 sequence is 17 residues long. The CDR3, as DNA: TGTGCCAGCAGTCCCCCCTACAGGGGCCCGAACACCGGGGAGCTGTTTTTT. Translating it yields CASSPPYRGPNTGELFF.

A note on this clone: This same CDR3 is encoded by further DNA sequences in the sample. The chain combines TRBV5-1 with TRBJ2-5; 8 nucleotides agree with TRBD1. The length of the CDR3 is 15 residues. Losses at the gene ends were 3 bases for V and 5 bases for J; bases not matched to a gene: 9. Germline CDR1 SGHRS, CDR2 YFSETQ. Here the CDR3 DNA reads TGCGCCAGCAGCTCCGGGACAGGCGGTAGGGAGACCCAGTACTTC. This translates into CASSSGTGGRETQYF.

The rearrangement links TRBV28 to TRBJ1-1; TRBD1 is a possible D gene (6 bases). The CDR3 is 15 amino acids. Germline loops: CDR1 MDHEN, CDR2 SYDVKM. Trimming stripped 6 bases from V and 2 bases from J, with 16 bases between. The CDR3 is CASSDHRAPNTEAFF. Written as DNA, the CDR3 is TGTGCCAGCAGCGACCACAGGGCCCCTAACACTGAAGCTTTCTTT.

The genes are TRBV29-1 and TRBJ1-3; the D gene is possibly TRBD1 (6 bases). Trimming took off 7 bases at V and 4 bases at J, with 17 bases between the two ends. Germline CDR1 SQVTM, CDR2 ANQGSEA. The CDR3 consists of 14 residues. The CDR3 sequence is CSAEGGTAGNTIYF. CDR3 in DNA: TGCAGCGCAGAGGGGGGGACTGCGGGAAACACCATATATTTT. Filled out from reference TRBV29-1 and TRBJ1-3, the complete variable domain reads SAVISQKPSRDICQRGTSLTIQCQVDSQVTMMFWYRQQPGQSLTLIATANQGSEATYESGFVIDKFPISRPNLTFSTLTVSNMSPEDSSIYLCSAEGGTAGNTIYFGEGSWLTVV.

This rearrangement joins TRBV6-5 to TRBJ2-5; 7 positions match TRBD1. The ends lost 7 bases at V and 2 bases at J; junction bases unmatched: 10. This CDR3 has 15 residues. Looked up from germline, CDR1 is MNHEY and CDR2 is SVGAGI. This CDR3 reads CASTIRGQVQETQYF. The CDR3 nucleotides are TGTGCCAGCACTATTAGGGGGCAGGTTCAAGAGACCCAGTACTTC.